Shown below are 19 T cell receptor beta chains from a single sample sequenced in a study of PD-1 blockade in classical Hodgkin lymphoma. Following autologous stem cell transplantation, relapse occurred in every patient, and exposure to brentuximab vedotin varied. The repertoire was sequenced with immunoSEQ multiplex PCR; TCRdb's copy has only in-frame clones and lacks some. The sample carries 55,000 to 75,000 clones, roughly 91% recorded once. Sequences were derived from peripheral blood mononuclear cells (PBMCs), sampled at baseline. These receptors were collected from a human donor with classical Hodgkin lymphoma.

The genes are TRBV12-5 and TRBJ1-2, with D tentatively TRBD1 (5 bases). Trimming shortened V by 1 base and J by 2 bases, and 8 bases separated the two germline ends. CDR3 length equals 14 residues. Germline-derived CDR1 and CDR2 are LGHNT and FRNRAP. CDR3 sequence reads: CASGLGGGNYGYTF. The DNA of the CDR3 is TGTGCTAGTGGTTTGGGTGGGGGGAACTATGGCTACACCTTC.

The DNA for the CDR3 is TGTGCCAGCAGCGGTCGACTAGCGGGCGGACCGCAGTACTTC. Translating gives CASSGRLAGGPQYF. This rearrangement joins TRBV7-9 to TRBJ2-5, with TRBD2 matching 10 bases. V trimming: 5 bases; J trimming: 11 bases; junction bases outside the gene matches: 11. Germline assignment: CDR1 SEHNR and CDR2 FQNEAQ (reference sequence). CDR3 size: 14 residues. Full variable domain (missing parts from reference TRBV7-9 and TRBJ2-5): DTGVSQNPRHKITKRGQNVTFRCDPISEHNRLYWYRQTLGQGPEFLTYFQNEAQLEKSRLLSDRFSAERPKGSFSTLEIQRTEQGDSAMYLCASSGRLAGGPQYFGPGTRLLVL.

This CDR3 reads CASSYGGEDTEAFF. As DNA, the CDR3 is TGTGCCAGCAGCTATGGGGGGGAGGACACTGAAGCTTTCTTT. This chain connects TRBV11-2 to TRBJ1-1, with a weak D call TRBD1 (5 bases). The CDR3 length is 14 residues. Between the trimmed V and J ends, which lost 4 bases and 3 bases, there was a span of 12 bases. Germline-derived CDR1 and CDR2 are SGHAT and FQNNGV.

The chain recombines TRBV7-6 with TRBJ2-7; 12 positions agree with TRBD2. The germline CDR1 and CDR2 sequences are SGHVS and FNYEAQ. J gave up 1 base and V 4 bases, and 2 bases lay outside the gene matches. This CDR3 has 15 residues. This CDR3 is CASSYGTSGSYEQYF. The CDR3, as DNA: TGTGCCAGCAGCTACGGGACTAGCGGGTCCTACGAGCAGTACTTC.

The CDR3 DNA reads TGTGCCAGCAGTGAAAGCTTTGAAGCTTTCTTT. Its translation is CASSESFEAFF. This chain links TRBV2 with TRBJ1-1; D remains ambiguous. The CDR3 consists of 11 residues. The germline V and J ends were trimmed by 2 bases and 7 bases, with 5 bases remaining between them. The germline CDR1 and CDR2 sequences are SNHLY and FYNNEI.

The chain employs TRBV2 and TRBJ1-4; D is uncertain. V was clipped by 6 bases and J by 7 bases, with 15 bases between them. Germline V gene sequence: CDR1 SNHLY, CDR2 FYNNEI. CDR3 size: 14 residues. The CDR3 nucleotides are TGTGCCAGCAGCAGAATATCGGGTAGTGAAAAACTGTTTTTT. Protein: CASSRISGSEKLFF. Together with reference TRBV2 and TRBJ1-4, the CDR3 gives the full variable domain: EPEVTQTPSHQVTQMGQEVILRCVPISNHLYFYWYRQILGQKVEFLVSFYNNEISEKSEIFDDQFSVERPDGSNFTLKIRSTKLEDSAMYFCASSRISGSEKLFFGSGTQLSVL.

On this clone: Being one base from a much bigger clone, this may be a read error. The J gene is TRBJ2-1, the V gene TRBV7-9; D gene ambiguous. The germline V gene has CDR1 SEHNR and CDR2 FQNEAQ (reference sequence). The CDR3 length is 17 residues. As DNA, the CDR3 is TGTGCCAGCAGCTTACGTCCGGTACCGAGCTCCTACAGTGAGCAGTTCTTC. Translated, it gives CASSLRPVPSSYSEQFF.

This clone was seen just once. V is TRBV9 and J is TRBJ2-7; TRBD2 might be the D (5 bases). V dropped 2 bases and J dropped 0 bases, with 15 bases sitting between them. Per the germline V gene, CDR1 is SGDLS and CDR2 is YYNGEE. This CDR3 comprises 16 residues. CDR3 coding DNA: TGTGCCAGCAGCGTCCAGGCTAGCCCGAGCTCCTACGAGCAGTACTTC. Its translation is CASSVQASPSSYEQYF.

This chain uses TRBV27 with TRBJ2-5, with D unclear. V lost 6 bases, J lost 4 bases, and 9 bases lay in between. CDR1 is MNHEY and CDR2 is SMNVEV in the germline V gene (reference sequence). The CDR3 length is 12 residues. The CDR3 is CASRRARETQYF. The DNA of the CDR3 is TGTGCCAGCAGACGGGCCCGAGAGACCCAGTACTTC.

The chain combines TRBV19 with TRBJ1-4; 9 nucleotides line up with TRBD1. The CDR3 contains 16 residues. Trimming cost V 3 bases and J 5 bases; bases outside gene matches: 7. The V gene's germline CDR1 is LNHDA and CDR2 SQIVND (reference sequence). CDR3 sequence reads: CASSMIPGQGNEKLFF. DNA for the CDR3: TGTGCCAGTAGTATGATACCGGGACAGGGAAATGAAAAACTGTTTTTT.

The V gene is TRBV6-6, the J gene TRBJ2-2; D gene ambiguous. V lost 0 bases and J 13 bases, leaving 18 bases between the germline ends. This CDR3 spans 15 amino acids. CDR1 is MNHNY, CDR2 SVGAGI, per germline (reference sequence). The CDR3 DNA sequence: TGTGCCAGCAGTTACTCGATGAATTGGGGTTCAAGGCTGTTTTTT. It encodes CASSYSMNWGSRLFF.

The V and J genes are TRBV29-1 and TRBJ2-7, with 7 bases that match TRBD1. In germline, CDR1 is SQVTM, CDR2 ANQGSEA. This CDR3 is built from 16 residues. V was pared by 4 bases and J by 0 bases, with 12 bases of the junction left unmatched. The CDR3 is CSVAGTTGTASYEQYF. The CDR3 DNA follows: TGCAGCGTTGCTGGCACCACCGGGACAGCCTCCTACGAGCAGTACTTC.

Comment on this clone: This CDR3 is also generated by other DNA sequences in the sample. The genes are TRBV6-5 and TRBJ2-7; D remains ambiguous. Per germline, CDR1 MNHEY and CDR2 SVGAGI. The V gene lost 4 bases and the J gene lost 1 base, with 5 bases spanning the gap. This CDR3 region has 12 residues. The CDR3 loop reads CASSSNSYEQYF. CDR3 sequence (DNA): TGTGCCAGCAGTTCGAATTCCTACGAGCAGTACTTC.

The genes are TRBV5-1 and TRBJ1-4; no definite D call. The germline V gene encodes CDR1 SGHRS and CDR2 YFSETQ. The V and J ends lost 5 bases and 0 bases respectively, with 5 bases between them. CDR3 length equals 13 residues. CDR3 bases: TGCGCCAGCAGTTGGGCAACTAATGAAAAACTGTTTTTT. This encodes CASSWATNEKLFF.

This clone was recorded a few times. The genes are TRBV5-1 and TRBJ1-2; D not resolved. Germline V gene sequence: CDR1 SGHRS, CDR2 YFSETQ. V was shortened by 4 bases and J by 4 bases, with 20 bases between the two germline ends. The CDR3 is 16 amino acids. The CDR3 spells CASSPEVDSPRYGYTF. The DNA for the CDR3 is TGCGCCAGCAGCCCCGAGGTGGACTCCCCTCGCTATGGCTACACCTTC.

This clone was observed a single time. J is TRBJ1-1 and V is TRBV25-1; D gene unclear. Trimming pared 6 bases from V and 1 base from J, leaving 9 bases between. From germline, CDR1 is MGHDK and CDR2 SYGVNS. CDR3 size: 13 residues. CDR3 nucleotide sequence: TGTGCCAGCAGGGCGGAAGGGAACACTGAAGCTTTCTTT. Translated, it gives CASRAEGNTEAFF.

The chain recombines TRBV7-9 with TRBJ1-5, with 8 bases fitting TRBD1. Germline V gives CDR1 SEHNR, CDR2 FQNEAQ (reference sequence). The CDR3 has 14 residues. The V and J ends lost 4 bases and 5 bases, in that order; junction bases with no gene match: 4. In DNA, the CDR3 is TGTGCCAGCAGCTCGGACAGGGAGGATCAGCCCCAGCATTTT. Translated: CASSSDREDQPQHF.

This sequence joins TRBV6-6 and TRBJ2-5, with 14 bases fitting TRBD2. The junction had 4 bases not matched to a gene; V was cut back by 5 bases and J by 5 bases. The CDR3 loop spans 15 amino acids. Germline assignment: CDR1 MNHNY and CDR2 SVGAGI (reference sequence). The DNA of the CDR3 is TGTGCCAGCAGTGAGACTAGCGGGGGGGGTGAGACCCAGTACTTC. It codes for CASSETSGGGETQYF.

The CDR3 here is CASESGQGTYGYTF. The CDR3 nucleotides read TGTGCCAGCGAGTCGGGACAGGGTACCTATGGCTACACCTTC. The chain couples TRBV6-1 to TRBJ1-2, with 9 bases matching TRBD1. CDR1 and CDR2 from the germline V gene are MNHNS and SASEGT. The CDR3 totals 14 residues. V dropped 8 bases and J dropped 4; count of bases not matched to a gene: 8.